This T cell receptor beta chain was observed in a study of T cells expressing NK-cell markers. Study in general: Eight donors were sequenced, of whom seven were HCMV-seropositive, while the remaining one was HCMV-seronegative.

Making the TCR beta cDNA relied on 5'RACE template switching with UMIs. TCRdb reprocessed the 5' RACE reads and keeps a single row for each CDR3 protein, giving no DNA. The listing contains 400,000 to 550,000 distinct CDR3 sequences. Germline V gene sequence: CDR1 SGHTA, CDR2 FQGNSA. The CDR3 loop spans 12 amino acids. The J gene is TRBJ2-3, the V gene TRBV7-2; as DNA is missing, the TRBD2 call by TCRdb cannot be tested. This TCR was sampled from a woman aged 18-70 years in good health. What was sequenced was blood T cells: a sorted CD56 or NKG2C T cell subset, CD4+ or CD8+ T cells, or bulk PBMC T cells (not recorded which). This CDR3 reads CASSLRVGTQYF.